These 11 T cell receptor beta chains were all obtained from the same sample, sequenced in a study of T cell responses to AZD1222 COVID-19 vaccine. The assay was immunoSEQ multiplex PCR, and TCRdb's table has in-frame clones only and misses some. The sample comprises some 130,000 clones, roughly 93% of which are singletons, and less than 1.3% rests with the top ten. This sample comprised peripheral blood, obtained 28 days after the second AZD1222 dose. The receptors were gathered from an adult who received the AZD1222 COVID-19 vaccine.

The genes are TRBV7-9 and TRBJ1-2; the match to TRBD1 covers 7 bases. Germline CDR1 and CDR2: SEHNR and FQNEAQ (reference sequence). The CDR3 consists of 13 residues. Trimming took 5 bases from V and 8 from J; bases not matched to a gene: 8. The CDR3 sequence: CASSHARGEGYTF. The CDR3, as DNA: TGTGCCAGCAGCCACGCCAGGGGGGAAGGCTACACCTTC.

The chain combines TRBV6-2 or TRBV6-3 with TRBJ2-2, with D unclear. CDR3 size: 16 residues. Per germline, CDR1 MNHEY and CDR2 SVGEGT. V lost 5 bases to trimming and J lost 0 bases, with 13 bases between them. The chain's CDR3 is CASSPRHTANTGELFF. As DNA, the CDR3 is TGTGCCAGCAGTCCCCGTCATACCGCGAACACCGGGGAGCTGTTTTTT.

This clone appeared a few times. V and J are TRBV5-1 and TRBJ2-3; no reliable D call. With 0 bases removed from V and 3 bases from J, the gap between germline ends came to 11 bases. From germline, CDR1 is SGHRS and CDR2 YFSETQ. CDR3 size: 15 residues. The CDR3 DNA reads as TGCGCCAGCAGCTTGGGCATGGGTAAGACAGATACGCAGTATTTT. This gives the protein CASSLGMGKTDTQYF.

The sample holds one count of this clone. The CDR3 DNA reads TGTGCCACCAGTGGTACTAGCGGGGGGGCAGATACGCAGTATTTT. This translates into CATSGTSGGADTQYF. The chain carries TRBV24-1 and TRBJ2-3, with 13 positions matching TRBD2. The CDR3 extends over 15 amino acids. Germline V gene lookup returns CDR1 KGHDR and CDR2 SFDVKD. Unmatched junction bases numbered 2, after V lost 5 bases and J lost 4 bases.

The chain employs TRBV6-6 and TRBJ1-2, with 9 bases identical to TRBD1. With V trimmed by 5 bases and J by 4 bases, 8 bases remained unmatched. The CDR3 length is 15 residues. From germline, CDR1 is MNHNY and CDR2 SVGAGI (reference sequence). DNA of the CDR3: TGTGCCAGCAGTGAGCCCGGGACAGGGTCCTATGGCTACACCTTC. Protein product: CASSEPGTGSYGYTF.

V is TRBV30 and J is TRBJ2-7; 8 bases fit TRBD1. After removal of 1 base from V and 2 bases from J, the junction contained 7 bases not matched to a gene. CDR1 GTSNPN and CDR2 SVGIG come from the germline V gene (reference sequence). CDR3 length: 15 residues. CDR3 bases: TGTGCCTGGAGTGCTTGGACAGGGTTGGCCTACGAGCAGTACTTC. Translated: CAWSAWTGLAYEQYF.

This sequence joins TRBV2 and TRBJ2-7; the D gene is possibly TRBD1 (5 bases). This CDR3 has 13 amino acids. V was trimmed by 7 bases and J by 2 bases, leaving 12 bases between them. Germline lookup yields CDR1 SNHLY and CDR2 FYNNEI. CDR3 protein: CASNGHGTYEQYF. The CDR3 bases are TGTGCCAGCAACGGACATGGGACCTACGAGCAGTACTTC.

CDR3 sequence reads: CASIPYGKTYGYTF. CDR3 in DNA: TGTGCCAGCATCCCCTACGGGAAAACCTATGGCTACACCTTC. The gene calls are TRBV7-9 and TRBJ1-2; no reliable D call. Trimming cost V 7 bases and J 4 bases, with 16 bases left between them. Germline values: CDR1 SEHNR, CDR2 FQNEAQ (reference sequence). The CDR3 is made up of 14 amino acids.

In this sample, this clone turned up a few times. CDR3 amino acids: CATRIRPPAYNEQFF. The CDR3, as DNA: TGTGCCACCAGAATCAGGCCTCCCGCCTACAATGAGCAGTTCTTC. The chain is built from TRBV15 and TRBJ2-1; D gene uncertain. The CDR3 length is 15 residues. From germline, CDR1 is LNHNV and CDR2 YYDKDF (reference sequence). Trimming took off 6 bases at V and 2 bases at J, with 14 bases between the two ends.

The J gene is TRBJ2-5, the V gene TRBV5-1; D is possibly TRBD1 (5 bases). Per the germline V gene, CDR1 is SGHRS and CDR2 is YFSETQ. The CDR3 has 15 amino acids. V was cut by 1 base and J by 2 bases, with 12 bases left in between. The CDR3 protein is CASSLTRQQQETQYF. The CDR3 nucleotides are TGCGCCAGCAGCTTGACACGACAGCAGCAAGAGACCCAGTACTTC.

This chain uses TRBV18 with TRBJ1-1, with 9 bases lining up with TRBD1. This CDR3 contains 12 residues. Germline lookup yields CDR1 KGHSH and CDR2 LQKENI. The junction had 3 bases not matched to a gene; V was cut back by 6 bases and J by 7 bases. The CDR3 DNA reads as TGTGCCAGCTCTGGGACAGGGCTTGAAGCTTTCTTT. Protein product: CASSGTGLEAFF.